These 13 T cell receptor beta chains were sequenced from one sample in a study of response to subunit inactivated influenza vaccine. A single record per CDR3 protein comes from TCRdb applying MiXCR to the RT-PCR reads. The sample holds fewer than 550,000 distinct CDR3 sequences; about 25% are singletons and the top ten take approximately 2%. This specimen consisted of CD4+ T cells sorted from PBMCs, obtained about 5 days after vaccination. The receptors were sampled from a man in his fifties or sixties who received an inactivated influenza vaccine.

The chain has TRBV7-9 and TRBJ2-2; TRBD2 might be the D (5 bases). Germline V CDR1 and CDR2: SEHNR, FQNEAQ (reference sequence). The CDR3 runs 15 residues. V was pared by 5 bases and J by 6 bases, with 16 bases between. The CDR3 DNA is TGTGCCAGCAGCCAAAGACGGGATTGGGCCGGGGAGCTGTTTTTT. This codes for CASSQRRDWAGELFF.

The rearrangement joins TRBV2 to TRBJ2-7; D may correspond to TRBD1 or TRBD2 (6 bases each). The CDR3 loop spans 14 amino acids. Per germline, CDR1 SNHLY and CDR2 FYNNEI. V lost 10 bases and J 0 bases, leaving 16 bases between the germline ends. CDR3 bases: TGTGCCACCCACAAGGGGGGCCTCTCCTACGAGCAGTACTTC. Protein sequence: CATHKGGLSYEQYF. The full variable domain, its missing parts supplied by reference TRBV2 and TRBJ2-7, is EPEVTQTPSHQVTQMGQEVILRCVPISNHLYFYWYRQILGQKVEFLVSFYNNEISEKSEIFDDQFSVERPDGSNFTLKIRSTKLEDSAMYFCATHKGGLSYEQYFGPGTRLTVT.

This sequence joins TRBV3-1 and TRBJ1-5; a possible D gene is TRBD1 (5 bases). The germline V and J ends were trimmed by 5 bases and 3 bases, with 8 bases remaining between them. Germline V CDR1 and CDR2: LGHDT, YNNKEL (reference sequence). The CDR3 covers 13 residues. CDR3 sequence: CASSARVNQPQHF. In DNA form, the CDR3 reads TGTGCCAGCAGCGCCAGGGTCAATCAGCCCCAGCATTTT. The full variable domain, with the rest looked up from reference TRBV3-1 and TRBJ1-5, is DTAVSQTPKYLVTQMGNDKSIKCEQNLGHDTMYWYKQDSKKFLKIMFSYNNKELIINETVPNRFSPKSPDKAHLNLHINSLELGDSAVYFCASSARVNQPQHFGDGTRLSIL.

This clonotype was detected once. The genes are TRBV6-1 and TRBJ1-6; D gene ambiguous. The ends were cut back, 6 bases at V and 6 bases at J, with 15 bases in the middle. The germline gives CDR1 MNHNS, CDR2 SASEGT. The length of the CDR3 is 15 residues. CDR3 coding DNA: TGTGCCAGCAGGCGAAACGGGGTGGTTAATTCACCCCTCCACTTT. Amino acids: CASRRNGVVNSPLHF.

In this sample, this clonotype turned up a few times. V usage is TRBV9 and J usage is TRBJ2-5, with D tentatively TRBD2 (6 bases). This CDR3 is built from 15 residues. Germline V gene lookup returns CDR1 SGDLS and CDR2 YYNGEE. V lost 0 bases and J 5 bases, leaving 14 bases between the germline ends. CDR3 coding DNA: TGTGCCAGCAGCGTAGCTACGGGGGAGTGGGAGACCCAGTACTTC. The encoded protein is CASSVATGEWETQYF.

This clonotype was seen a handful of times. The rearrangement links TRBV7-2 to TRBJ2-7; no clear D gene. Trimming removed 2 bases from V and 0 bases from J, with 8 bases in between. This CDR3 is built from 14 residues. From germline, CDR1 is SGHTA and CDR2 FQGNSA. In DNA form, the CDR3 reads TGTGCCAGCAGCTTAATGGGCGCCTCCTACGAGCAGTACTTC. Translating gives CASSLMGASYEQYF. The whole variable domain, remainder taken from reference TRBV7-2 and TRBJ2-7, is GAGVSQSPSNKVTEKGKDVELRCDPISGHTALYWYRQSLGQGLEFLIYFQGNSAPDKSGLPSDRFSAERTGGSVSTLTIQRTQQEDSAVYLCASSLMGASYEQYFGPGTRLTVT.

This chain connects TRBV20-1 to TRBJ2-1, with 13 bases aligning to TRBD2. Trimming cost V 6 bases and J 1 base; bases outside gene matches: 6. This CDR3 has 16 residues. Germline loops: CDR1 DFQATT, CDR2 SNEGSKA (reference sequence). CDR3 sequence (DNA): TGCAGTGCACCCGGGACTAGCGGGAAATCCTACAATGAGCAGTTCTTC. Protein: CSAPGTSGKSYNEQFF.

This clonotype was seen only once. The chain is built from TRBV6-2 or TRBV6-3 and TRBJ2-7, with D perhaps matching TRBD2 (5 bases). Germline V gene lookup returns CDR1 MNHEY and CDR2 SVGEGT. This CDR3 is 16 amino acids long. V was pared by 2 bases and J by 0 bases, with 14 bases between. The CDR3, as DNA: TGTGCCAGCAGTTACCCCGACTACCGTAGCTCCTACGAGCAGTACTTC. It yields the protein CASSYPDYRSSYEQYF.

This clonotype appeared many times. In DNA form, the CDR3 reads TGTGCCAGCAGCTTAAGTGGGCAGGGAGAGACCCAGTACTTC. Its translation is CASSLSGQGETQYF. The chain carries TRBV7-2 and TRBJ2-5; perhaps TRBD1 as D (5 bases). The CDR3 has 14 residues. From germline, CDR1 is SGHTA and CDR2 FQGNSA. Trimming pared 2 bases from V and 4 bases from J, leaving 11 bases between.

Only a few counts were recorded for this clonotype. This rearrangement joins TRBV28 to TRBJ2-2; 8 bases fit TRBD2. V dropped 4 bases and J dropped 3; count of bases not matched to a gene: 1. This CDR3 has 14 amino acids. Germline V gene data show CDR1 as MDHEN and CDR2 as SYDVKM. The CDR3 region has the DNA TGTGCCAGCAGTTCGGGACTAGACACCGGGGAGCTGTTTTTT. This sequence encodes CASSSGLDTGELFF.

V is TRBV12-3 or TRBV12-4 and J is TRBJ1-3; D remains unclear. The CDR3 runs 14 residues. V shed 6 bases and J shed 0 bases, with 9 bases lying between them. The DNA of the CDR3 is TGTGCCAGCAGCCCGATCGTCTCTGGAAACACCATATATTTT. Protein sequence: CASSPIVSGNTIYF.

This chain connects TRBV12-3 or TRBV12-4 to TRBJ2-7; 7 bases align to TRBD1. The V and J ends lost 2 bases and 6 bases, in that order; junction bases with no gene match: 4. This CDR3 spans 13 amino acids. Here the CDR3 reads CASSLTQGTEQYF. Here the CDR3 DNA reads TGTGCCAGCAGTTTAACACAGGGGACCGAGCAGTACTTC.

CDR3 nucleotide sequence: TGTGCCAGCAGCCAAGATCGGTCAGGTTTCTCTGGGGCCAACGTCCTGACTTTC. Protein product: CASSQDRSGFSGANVLTF. This chain connects TRBV4-2 to TRBJ2-6, with D hard to call. Germline V gene sequence: CDR1 LGHNA, CDR2 YNFKEQ. This CDR3 is built from 18 residues. Trimming took 0 bases from V and 0 from J, leaving 12 bases between them.